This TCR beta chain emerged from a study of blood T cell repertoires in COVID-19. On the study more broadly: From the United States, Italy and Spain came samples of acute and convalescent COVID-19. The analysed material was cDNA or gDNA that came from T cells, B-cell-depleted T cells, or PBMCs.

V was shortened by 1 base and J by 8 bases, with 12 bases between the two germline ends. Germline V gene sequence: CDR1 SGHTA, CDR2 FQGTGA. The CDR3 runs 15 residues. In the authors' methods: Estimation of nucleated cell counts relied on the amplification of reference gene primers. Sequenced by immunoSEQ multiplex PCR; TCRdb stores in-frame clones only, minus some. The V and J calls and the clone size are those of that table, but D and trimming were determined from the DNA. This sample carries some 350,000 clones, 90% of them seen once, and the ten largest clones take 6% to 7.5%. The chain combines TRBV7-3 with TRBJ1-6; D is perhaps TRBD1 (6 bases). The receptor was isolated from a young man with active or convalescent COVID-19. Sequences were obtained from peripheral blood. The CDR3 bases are TGTGCCAGCAGCTTAAGAACAGGGCCGGATTCACCCCTCCACTTT. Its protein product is CASSLRTGPDSPLHF.